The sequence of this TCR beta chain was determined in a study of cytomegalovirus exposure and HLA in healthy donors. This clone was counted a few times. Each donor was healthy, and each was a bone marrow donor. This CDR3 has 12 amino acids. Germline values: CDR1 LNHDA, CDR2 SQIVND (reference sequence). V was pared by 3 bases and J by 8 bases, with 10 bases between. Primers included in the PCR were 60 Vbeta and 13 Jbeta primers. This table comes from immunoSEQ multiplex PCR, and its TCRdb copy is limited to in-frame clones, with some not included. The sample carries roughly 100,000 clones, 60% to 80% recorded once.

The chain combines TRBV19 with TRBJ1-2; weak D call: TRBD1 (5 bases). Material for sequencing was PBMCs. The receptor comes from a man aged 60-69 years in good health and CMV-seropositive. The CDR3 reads CASSIRVRGYTF. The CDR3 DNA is TGTGCCAGTAGTATCAGGGTCCGCGGCTACACCTTC.